This T cell receptor beta chain was found in a study of blood T cell repertoires in COVID-19. Study context: Donors in the United States, Italy and Spain gave samples during acute or convalescent COVID-19. Nucleic acid was either cDNA or gDNA, and it came from T cells, B-cell-depleted T cells, or PBMCs.

The table came from immunoSEQ multiplex PCR; TCRdb's copy has only in-frame clones and leaves some out. This table holds about 110,000 clones, about two thirds found once. This receptor was taken from a woman in her 40s with acute or convalescent COVID-19. Source material: peripheral blood.

The DNA for the CDR3 is TGTGCCAGCAGCCCCGCTCGGGTAATCTCCTATAATTCACCCCTCCACTTT. This gives the protein CASSPARVISYNSPLHF. The chain links TRBV9 to TRBJ1-6; unclear D gene. The CDR3 extends over 17 amino acids. The V and J ends lost 4 bases and 0 bases respectively, with 14 bases between them. Looked up from germline, CDR1 is SGDLS and CDR2 is YYNGEE.